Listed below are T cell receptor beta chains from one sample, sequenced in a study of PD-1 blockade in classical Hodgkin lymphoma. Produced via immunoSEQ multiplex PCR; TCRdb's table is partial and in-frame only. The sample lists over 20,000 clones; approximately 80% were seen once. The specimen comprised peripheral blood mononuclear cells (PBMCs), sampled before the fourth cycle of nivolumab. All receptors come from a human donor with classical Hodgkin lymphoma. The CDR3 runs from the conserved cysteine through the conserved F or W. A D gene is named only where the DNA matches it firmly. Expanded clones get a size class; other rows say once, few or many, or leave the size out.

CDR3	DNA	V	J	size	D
CASSPPGGRATDTQYF	TGTGCCAGCAGCCCCCCGGGAGGGCGGGCGACGGATACGCAGTATTTT	TRBV7-9	TRBJ2-3	.	TRBD2
CASSRQGAPYNEQFF	TGTGCCAGCAGCCGACAGGGGGCCCCTTACAATGAGCAGTTCTTC	TRBV7-2	TRBJ2-1	.	TRBD1
CAAGRKETQYF	TGTGCCGCGGGCCGGAAAGAGACCCAGTACTTC	TRBV27	TRBJ2-5	.	.
CASSYPDRTGTYSNQPQHF	TGTGCCAGCAGTTACCCCGATCGGACAGGAACCTATAGCAATCAGCCCCAGCATTTT	TRBV28	TRBJ1-5	.	TRBD1
CASSLAAVTEDGYTF	TGTGCCAGCAGTTTGGCAGCTGTTACGGAAGATGGCTACACCTTC	TRBV28	TRBJ1-2	.	.
CASSLEGGTGELFF	TGTGCCAGCAGTTTAGAGGGCGGCACCGGGGAGCTGTTTTTT	TRBV27	TRBJ2-2	.	.
CASSWDSSSTDTQYF	TGTGCCAGCAGCTGGGACAGTTCTAGCACAGATACGCAGTATTTT	TRBV11-2	TRBJ2-3	.	TRBD1
CASLQMGQGSNEQFF	TGTGCCAGTTTACAAATGGGCCAGGGCAGCAATGAGCAGTTCTTC	TRBV28	TRBJ2-1	.	.
CASSGSTDTQYF	TGTGCCAGCAGTGGGAGCACAGATACGCAGTATTTT	TRBV2	TRBJ2-3	.	.
CASSASQGAGNTEAFF	TGTGCCAGCAGCGCATCCCAGGGGGCAGGAAACACTGAAGCTTTCTTT	TRBV7-2	TRBJ1-1	.	TRBD1
CASSVGSPDTQYF	TGTGCCAGCAGCGTAGGGAGTCCAGATACGCAGTATTTT	TRBV9	TRBJ2-3	.	.
CASSPPGQYEQYF	TGTGCCAGCTCACCACCGGGACAGTACGAGCAGTACTTC	TRBV18	TRBJ2-7	.	TRBD1
CASSYGQGVGTGELFF	TGTGCCAGCAGCTACGGACAGGGGGTAGGGACCGGGGAGCTGTTTTTT	TRBV5-4	TRBJ2-2	once	TRBD1
CAISDGGKTGADEQFF	TGTGCCATCAGTGACGGAGGTAAAACAGGGGCTGATGAGCAGTTCTTC	TRBV10-3	TRBJ2-1	.	TRBD1
CASSQTGSSTDTQYF	TGTGCCAGCAGCCAAACAGGGTCTAGCACAGATACGCAGTATTTT	TRBV9	TRBJ2-3	.	.
CASSPRIPGGPEQYF	TGTGCCAGCAGCCCCCGTATACCAGGGGGGCCCGAGCAGTACTTC	TRBV5-5	TRBJ2-7	.	.
CAWSVVGARGGYTF	TGTGCCTGGAGTGTTGTAGGGGCGCGCGGTGGCTACACCTTC	TRBV30	TRBJ1-2	medium-sized	.
CASSPGTGNPIAKNIQYF	TGTGCCAGCAGCCCCGGGACAGGGAACCCCATAGCCAAAAACATTCAGTACTTC	TRBV7-9	TRBJ2-4	.	TRBD1
CASSTRPDIDFYGYTF	TGTGCCAGTAGTACCCGCCCCGACATCGACTTCTATGGCTACACCTTC	TRBV19	TRBJ1-2	.	.
CASSLSLGPDTQYF	TGTGCCAGCAGCTTGAGTCTGGGCCCAGATACGCAGTATTTT	TRBV5-4	TRBJ2-3	.	.
CASRLTGSYEQYF	TGTGCCAGCAGGTTGACGGGATCCTACGAGCAGTACTTC	TRBV2	TRBJ2-7	.	.
CASSQGTGQETQYF	TGTGCCAGCAGTCAAGGGACAGGCCAAGAGACCCAGTACTTC	TRBV6-5	TRBJ2-5	.	TRBD1
CASLDGVMNTEAFF	TGTGCCAGCTTGGATGGGGTAATGAACACTGAAGCTTTCTTT	TRBV5-4	TRBJ1-1	once	.
CAWSSPLQGLYEKLFF	TGTGCCTGGAGTTCCCCCCTCCAGGGGTTATATGAAAAACTGTTTTTT	TRBV30	TRBJ1-4	.	.
CAILTGPYNSPLHF	TGTGCCATCCTCACAGGGCCCTATAATTCACCCCTCCACTTT	TRBV2	TRBJ1-6	few	.
CASSLSENRGGTQYF	TGTGCCAGCAGCTTATCCGAGAATCGGGGGGGGACCCAGTACTTC	TRBV7-7	TRBJ2-5	.	TRBD2
CASSRTGQRLFF	TGTGCCAGCAGTCGCACGGGACAGAGGCTGTTTTTT	TRBV6-5	TRBJ2-2	.	TRBD1
CATKAAWTQYF	TGTGCCACCAAGGCGGCCTGGACCCAGTACTTC	TRBV2	TRBJ2-5	.	.
CSVTTGQGEGAGANVLTF	TGCAGCGTTACCACGGGACAGGGGGAGGGGGCTGGGGCCAACGTCCTGACTTTC	TRBV29-1	TRBJ2-6	.	TRBD1
CASNPLGFSYNEQFF	TGTGCCAGCAACCCCCTTGGGTTTTCCTACAATGAGCAGTTCTTC	TRBV14	TRBJ2-1	.	.
CASSAVPVGQGDTEAFF	TGTGCCAGCAGCGCCGTTCCAGTGGGACAGGGGGATACTGAAGCTTTCTTT	TRBV9	TRBJ1-1	.	TRBD1
CASRVGTPSNQPQHF	TGTGCCAGCAGAGTAGGGACACCTAGCAATCAGCCCCAGCATTTT	TRBV6-1	TRBJ1-5	.	.